Following are 3 T cell receptor beta chains from one sample sequenced in a study of shared clonotypes between healthy human individuals. TCRdb's table, derived via immunoSEQ multiplex PCR, lists solely in-frame clones and lacks some. The profile shows under 1,100,000 clones, 60% to 80% of them singletons. Input material: memory CD4+ T cells sorted from blood. Noted subset: CD45RA-negative fraction. The receptors come from a man aged 18 to 30 in good health.

The CDR3 DNA is TGTGCCAGCAGCGTAGAGGGGGGGCTCACCTACGAGCAGTACTTC. Protein sequence: CASSVEGGLTYEQYF. This chain connects TRBV9 to TRBJ2-7; TRBD2 is a possible D gene (7 bases). The CDR3 loop spans 15 amino acids. Germline V gene data show CDR1 as SGDLS and CDR2 as YYNGEE. V gave up 0 bases and J gave up 2 bases, with 12 bases separating them.

As regards this clone: In the same sample, other DNA sequences code for this CDR3. The chain couples TRBV11-2 to TRBJ1-2; D is undetermined. Germline V gene sequence: CDR1 SGHAT, CDR2 FQNNGV. The CDR3 has 12 residues. V lost 1 base to trimming and J lost 4 bases, with 4 bases between them. The CDR3 here is CASSLGTYGYTF. The CDR3 region has the DNA TGTGCCAGCAGCTTAGGAACCTATGGCTACACCTTC.

This clone appeared a few times. Other nucleotide sequences from this sample produce the same CDR3. This rearrangement joins TRBV5-1 to TRBJ2-1, with 7 bases fitting TRBD1. The trim removed 0 bases at V and 2 bases at J, leaving 2 bases unmatched. There are 15 residues in the CDR3. The germline gives CDR1 SGHRS, CDR2 YFSETQ. The CDR3 here is CASSLDGTAYNEQFF. The CDR3 region has the DNA TGCGCCAGCAGCTTGGATGGGACAGCCTACAATGAGCAGTTCTTC. Full variable domain (outside the CDR3, taken from reference TRBV5-1 and TRBJ2-1): KAGVTQTPRYLIKTRGQQVTLSCSPISGHRSVSWYQQTPGQGLQFLFEYFSETQRNKGNFPGRFSGRQFSNSRSEMNVSTLELGDSALYLCASSLDGTAYNEQFFGPGTRLTVL.